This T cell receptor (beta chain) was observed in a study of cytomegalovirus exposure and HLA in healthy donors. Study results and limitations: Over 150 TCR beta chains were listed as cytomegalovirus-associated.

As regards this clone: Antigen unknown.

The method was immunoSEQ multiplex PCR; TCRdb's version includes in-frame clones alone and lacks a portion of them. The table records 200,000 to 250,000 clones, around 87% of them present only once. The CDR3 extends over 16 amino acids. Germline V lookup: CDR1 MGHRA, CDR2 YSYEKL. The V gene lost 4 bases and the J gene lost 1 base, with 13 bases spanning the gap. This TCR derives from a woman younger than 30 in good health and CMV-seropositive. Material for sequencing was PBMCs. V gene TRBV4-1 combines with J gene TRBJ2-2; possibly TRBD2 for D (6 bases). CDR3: CASSPLALLNTGELFF. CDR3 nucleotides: TGCGCCAGCAGCCCTCTAGCGCTTTTGAACACCGGGGAGCTGTTTTTT.